The subject of this entry is one T cell receptor (beta chain). The CDR3 has 16 amino acids. Profiling relied on immunoSEQ multiplex PCR, and the TCRdb table lists in-frame clones only, not all of them. Among fewer than 200,000 clones listed, 79% were seen once. This record comes from a study of blood T cell repertoires in COVID-19. The wider study: The origin of the acute and convalescent COVID-19 samples was the United States, Italy and Spain.

The study assigned cohorts using participant-reported clinical history. The sequence derives from a woman aged 70-85 years in a cohort exposed to, infected with or recovered from COVID-19 (not recorded which). Sequencing used PBMCs or T cells enriched from blood (not recorded which). The V and J genes are TRBV12-1 and TRBJ2-1; the table's D call of TRBD2 was not tested on the DNA. TRBV12-1 is a pseudogene. DNA of the CDR3: TGTGCCAGCAGCTTTGTTAGGGGAGGAAACCACAATGAGCAGTTCTTC. Translated, it gives CASSFVRGGNHNEQFF.